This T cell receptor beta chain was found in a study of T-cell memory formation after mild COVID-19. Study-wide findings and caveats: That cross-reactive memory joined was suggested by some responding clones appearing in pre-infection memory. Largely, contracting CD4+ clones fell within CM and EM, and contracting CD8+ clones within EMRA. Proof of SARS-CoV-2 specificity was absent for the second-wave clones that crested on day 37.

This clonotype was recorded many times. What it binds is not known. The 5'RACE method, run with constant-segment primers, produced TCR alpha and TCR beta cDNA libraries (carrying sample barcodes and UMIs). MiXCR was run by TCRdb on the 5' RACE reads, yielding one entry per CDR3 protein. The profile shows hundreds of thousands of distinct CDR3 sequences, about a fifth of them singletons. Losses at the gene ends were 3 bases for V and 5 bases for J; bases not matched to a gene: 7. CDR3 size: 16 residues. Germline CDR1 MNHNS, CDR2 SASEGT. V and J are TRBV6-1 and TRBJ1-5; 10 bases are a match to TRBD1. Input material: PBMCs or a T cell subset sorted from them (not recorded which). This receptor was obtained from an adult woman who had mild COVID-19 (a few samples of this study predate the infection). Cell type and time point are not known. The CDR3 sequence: CASSENRDRGDQPQHF. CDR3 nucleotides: TGTGCCAGCAGTGAGAACCGGGACAGGGGCGATCAGCCCCAGCATTTT.